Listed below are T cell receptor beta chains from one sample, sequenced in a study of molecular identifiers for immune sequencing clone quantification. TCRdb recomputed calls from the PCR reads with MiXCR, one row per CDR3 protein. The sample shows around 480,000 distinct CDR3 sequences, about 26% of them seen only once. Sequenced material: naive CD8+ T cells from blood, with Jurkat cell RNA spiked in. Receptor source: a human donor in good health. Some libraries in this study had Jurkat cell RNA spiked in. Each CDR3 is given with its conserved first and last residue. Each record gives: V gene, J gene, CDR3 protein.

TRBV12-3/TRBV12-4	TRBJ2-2	CASSLSQGELFF
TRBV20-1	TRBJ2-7	CSAWDLISYEQYF
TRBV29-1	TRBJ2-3	CSVATSGYTDTQYF
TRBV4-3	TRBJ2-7	CASSQDFIAGPAYEQYF
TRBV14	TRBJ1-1	CASSHGFSERWTEAFF
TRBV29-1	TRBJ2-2	CSVAIQGVRGELFF
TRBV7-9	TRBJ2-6	CASSPAGWSGANVLTF
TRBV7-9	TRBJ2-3	CASSAPIDTQYF
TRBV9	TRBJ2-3	CASSVGTKHPDTQYF
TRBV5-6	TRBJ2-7	CASWPQGLVYEQYF
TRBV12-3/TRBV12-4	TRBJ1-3	CASSPTTGSGNTIYF
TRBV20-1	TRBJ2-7	CSAGAFVSYEQYF
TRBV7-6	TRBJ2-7	CASSLAGKAEQYF
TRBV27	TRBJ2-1	CASLTSGATYNEQFF
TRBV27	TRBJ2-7	CASSWDWGYEQYF
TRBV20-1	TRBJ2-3	CSARIAGGAVDTQYF
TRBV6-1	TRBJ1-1	CASQDSLEAFF
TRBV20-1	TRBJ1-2	CSADNQGTAYGYTF
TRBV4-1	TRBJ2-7	CASSQQGLAAYEQYF
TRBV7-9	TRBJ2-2	CASSPVLTGELFF
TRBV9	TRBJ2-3	CASSKTTGFMTHTDTQYF
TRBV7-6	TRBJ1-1	CASSQSRGEVTEAFF
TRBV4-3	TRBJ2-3	CASSQESMGRVTDTQYF
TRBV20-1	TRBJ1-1	CSARDPRDRQNTEAFF
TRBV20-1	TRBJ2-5	CSARLRDTWETQYF
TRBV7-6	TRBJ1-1	CASSSQVQGQLVEVNTEAFF
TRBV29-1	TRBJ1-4	CSVAGTGGEYEKLFF
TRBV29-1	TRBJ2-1	CSVAGTGRSYNEQFF
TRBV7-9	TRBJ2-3	CASSYQEGTASKRTLYF
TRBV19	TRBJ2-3	CASSRGSPPDTQYF
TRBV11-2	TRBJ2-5	CASVSIGGTETQYF
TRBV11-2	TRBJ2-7	CASSPAESRGHEQYF
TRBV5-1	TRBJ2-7	CASSLQGTDYVQYF
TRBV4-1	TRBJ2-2	CASSQGQGAAGELFF
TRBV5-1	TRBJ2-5	CASKGPQSGSFQETQYF
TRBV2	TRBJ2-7	CASSTTRTGRDEQYF
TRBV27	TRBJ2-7	CASGDRGLALYEQYF
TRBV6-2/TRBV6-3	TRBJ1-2	CASGLTENYGYTF
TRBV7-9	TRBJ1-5	CASSLEGWPQHF
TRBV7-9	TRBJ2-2	CASTQDYLNTGELFF
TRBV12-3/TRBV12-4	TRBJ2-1	CASSLVEQFF
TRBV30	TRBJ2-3	CAWTTGLSTDTQYF
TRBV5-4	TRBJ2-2	CASSQDQAGELFF
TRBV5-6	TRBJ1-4	CASSHGNSNEKLFF
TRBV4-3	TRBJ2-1	CASSQDVPGNNEQFF
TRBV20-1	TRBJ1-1	CSIAEAFF
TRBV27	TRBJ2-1	CASSVAGTSGNEQFF
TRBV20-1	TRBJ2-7	CSATHRARYDQYF
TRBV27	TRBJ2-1	CASILYSGGPAGSYNEQFF
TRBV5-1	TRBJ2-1	CASSLDSTFPGNNEQFF
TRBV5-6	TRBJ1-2	CASSSTRAGFNYGYTF
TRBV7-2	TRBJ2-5	CASSAGQGAVQETQYF
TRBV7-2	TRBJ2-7	CASSPGNSYEQYF